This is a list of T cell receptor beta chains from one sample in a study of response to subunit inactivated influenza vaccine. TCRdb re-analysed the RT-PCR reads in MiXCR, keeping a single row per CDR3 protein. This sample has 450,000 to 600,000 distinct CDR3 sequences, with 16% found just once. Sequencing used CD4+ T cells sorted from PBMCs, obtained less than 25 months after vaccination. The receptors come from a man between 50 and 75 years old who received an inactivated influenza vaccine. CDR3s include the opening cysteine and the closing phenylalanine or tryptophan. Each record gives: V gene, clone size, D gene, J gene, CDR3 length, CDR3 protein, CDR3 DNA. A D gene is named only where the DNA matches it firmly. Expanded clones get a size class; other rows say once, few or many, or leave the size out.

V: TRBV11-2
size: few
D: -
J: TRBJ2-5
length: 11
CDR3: CASSPQTAQYF
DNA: TGTGCCAGCAGCCCACAAACGGCCCAGTACTTC

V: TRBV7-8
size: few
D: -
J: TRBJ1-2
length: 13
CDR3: CASSLAPSYGYTF
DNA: TGTGCCAGCAGCTTAGCGCCGAGCTATGGCTACACCTTC

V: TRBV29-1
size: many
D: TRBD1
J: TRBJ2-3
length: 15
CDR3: CSVGISGQGTDTQYF
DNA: TGCAGCGTTGGGATCTCGGGACAGGGCACAGATACGCAGTATTTT

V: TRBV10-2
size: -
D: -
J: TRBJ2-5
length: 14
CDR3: CASSESQTGETQYF
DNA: TGCGCCAGCAGTGAGTCACAGACTGGAGAGACCCAGTACTTC

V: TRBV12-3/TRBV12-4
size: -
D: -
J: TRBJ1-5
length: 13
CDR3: CASSFLGHQPQHF
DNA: TGTGCCAGCAGTTTCCTGGGGCATCAGCCCCAGCATTTT

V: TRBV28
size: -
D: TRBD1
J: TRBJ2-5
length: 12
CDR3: CASGQVQETQYF
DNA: TGTGCCAGCGGACAGGTCCAAGAGACCCAGTACTTC

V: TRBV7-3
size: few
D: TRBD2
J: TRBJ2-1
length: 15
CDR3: CASSLQLAGYNEQFF
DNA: TGTGCCAGCAGCTTACAACTAGCGGGCTACAATGAGCAGTTCTTC

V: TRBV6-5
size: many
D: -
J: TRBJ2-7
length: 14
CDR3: CASSSPGGGNEQYF
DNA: TGTGCCAGCAGTTCCCCAGGAGGAGGGAACGAGCAGTACTTC

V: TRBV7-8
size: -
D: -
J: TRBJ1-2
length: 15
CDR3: CASSILRGSDYGYTF
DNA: TGTGCCAGCAGCATTCTCAGGGGCTCGGACTATGGCTACACCTTC

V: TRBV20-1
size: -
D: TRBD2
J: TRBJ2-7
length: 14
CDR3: CSARRRGGLSEQYF
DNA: TGCAGTGCTAGGCGGCGGGGGGGCCTATCCGAGCAGTACTTC

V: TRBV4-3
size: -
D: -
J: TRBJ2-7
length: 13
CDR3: CASSQDHPYEQYF
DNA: TGCGCCAGCAGCCAAGATCACCCCTACGAGCAGTACTTC

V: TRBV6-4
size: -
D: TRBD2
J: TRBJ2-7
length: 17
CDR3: CASSDTPYLAGDVEQYF
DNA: TGTGCCAGCAGTGACACTCCCTATCTAGCGGGAGATGTCGAGCAGTACTTC

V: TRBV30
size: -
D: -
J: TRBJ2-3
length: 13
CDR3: CAWSVQEGSTQYF
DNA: TGTGCCTGGAGTGTACAAGAGGGATCTACGCAGTATTTT

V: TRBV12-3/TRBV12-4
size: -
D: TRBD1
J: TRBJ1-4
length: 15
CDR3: CASSSTGGQGEKLFF
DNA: TGTGCCAGCAGTTCTACAGGGGGCCAAGGCGAAAAACTGTTTTTT

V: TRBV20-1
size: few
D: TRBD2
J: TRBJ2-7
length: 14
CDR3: CSARKTSVAYEQYF
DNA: TGCAGTGCTAGAAAGACTAGCGTGGCCTACGAGCAGTACTTC

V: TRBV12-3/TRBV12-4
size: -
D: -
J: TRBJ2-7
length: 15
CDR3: CASSLRSPSSYEQYF
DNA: TGTGCCAGCAGTTTAAGGAGTCCGAGCTCCTACGAGCAGTACTTC

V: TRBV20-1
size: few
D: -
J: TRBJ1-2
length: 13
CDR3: CSASATASYGYTF
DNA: TGCAGTGCTAGCGCTACAGCCTCCTATGGCTACACCTTC

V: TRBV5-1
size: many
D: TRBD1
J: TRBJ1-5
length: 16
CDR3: CASSLGTTGGDQPQHF
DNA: TGCGCCAGCAGCTTGGGAACGACAGGGGGTGATCAGCCCCAGCATTTT

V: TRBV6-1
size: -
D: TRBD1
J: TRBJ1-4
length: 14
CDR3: CASRRTGGNEKLFF
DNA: TGTGCCAGCAGAAGGACAGGGGGTAATGAAAAACTGTTTTTT

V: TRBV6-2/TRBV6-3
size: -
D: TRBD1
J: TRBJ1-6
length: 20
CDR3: CASSYLTSAGTGGVESPLHF
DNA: TGTGCCAGCAGTTACCTAACCAGTGCCGGGACAGGGGGCGTGGAATCACCCCTCCACTTT

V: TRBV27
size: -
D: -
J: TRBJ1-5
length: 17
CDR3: CASSPTRSSYSNQPQHF
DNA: TGTGCCAGCAGTCCCACCCGCAGTTCTTATAGCAATCAGCCCCAGCATTTT

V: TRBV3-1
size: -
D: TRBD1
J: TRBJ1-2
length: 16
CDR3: CASSKKLQGAFGGYTF
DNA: TGTGCCAGCAGCAAGAAGCTACAGGGGGCATTCGGTGGCTACACCTTC

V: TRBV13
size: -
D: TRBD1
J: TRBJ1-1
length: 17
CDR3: CASSPWTGSNPKAEAFF
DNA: TGTGCCAGCAGCCCTTGGACAGGGTCGAACCCGAAGGCTGAAGCTTTCTTT

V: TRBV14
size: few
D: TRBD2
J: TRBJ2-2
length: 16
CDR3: CASSQEISGSSGELFF
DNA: TGTGCCAGCAGCCAAGAGATTAGCGGGAGTTCCGGGGAGCTGTTTTTT

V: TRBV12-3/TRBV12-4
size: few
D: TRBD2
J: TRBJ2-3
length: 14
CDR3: CASSLAGGEDTQYF
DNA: TGTGCCAGCAGTTTGGCGGGAGGAGAAGATACGCAGTATTTT

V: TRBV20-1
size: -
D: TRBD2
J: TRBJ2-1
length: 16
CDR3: CSASSGTSGIYNEQFF
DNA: TGCAGTGCTAGCTCAGGGACTAGCGGGATTTACAATGAGCAGTTCTTC

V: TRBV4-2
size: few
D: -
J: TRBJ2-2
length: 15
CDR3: CASKSEGITTGELFF
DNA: TGTGCCAGCAAATCTGAGGGGATAACTACCGGGGAGCTGTTTTTT

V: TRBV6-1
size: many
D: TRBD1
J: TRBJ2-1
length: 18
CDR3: CASRRTGAVIRSYNEQFF
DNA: TGTGCCAGCAGGCGGACAGGGGCCGTAATACGCTCCTACAATGAGCAGTTCTTC

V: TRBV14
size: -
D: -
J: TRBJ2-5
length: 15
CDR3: CASSRFSGIQETQYF
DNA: TGTGCCAGCAGCCGTTTTTCGGGGATACAAGAGACCCAGTACTTC

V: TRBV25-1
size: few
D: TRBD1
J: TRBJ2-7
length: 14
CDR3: CASSDGQGWYEQYF
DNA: TGTGCCAGCAGTGACGGACAGGGGTGGTACGAGCAGTACTTC

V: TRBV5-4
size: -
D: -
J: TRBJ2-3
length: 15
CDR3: CASSPEGPGADTQYF
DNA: TGTGCCAGCAGCCCTGAGGGGCCTGGGGCAGATACGCAGTATTTT

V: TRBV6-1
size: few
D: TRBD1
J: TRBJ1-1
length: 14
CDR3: CASRRGQGHTEAFF
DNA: TGTGCCAGCAGGAGGGGACAGGGGCACACTGAAGCTTTCTTT

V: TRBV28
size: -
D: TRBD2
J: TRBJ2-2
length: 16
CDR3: CASTKRLAGGTGELFF
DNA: TGTGCCAGCACAAAAAGACTAGCGGGAGGGACCGGGGAGCTGTTTTTT

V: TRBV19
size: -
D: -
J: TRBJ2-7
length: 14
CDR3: CASSMIDGPYEQYF
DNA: TGTGCCAGTAGTATGATCGACGGTCCCTACGAGCAGTACTTC

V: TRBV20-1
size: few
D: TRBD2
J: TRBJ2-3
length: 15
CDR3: CSAGGLAGPTDTQYF
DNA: TGCAGTGCTGGGGGACTAGCGGGGCCAACAGATACGCAGTATTTT

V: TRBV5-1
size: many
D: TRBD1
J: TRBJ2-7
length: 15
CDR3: CASSLAPDRGQEKYF
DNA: TGCGCCAGCAGCTTGGCCCCGGACAGGGGGCAAGAGAAGTACTTC

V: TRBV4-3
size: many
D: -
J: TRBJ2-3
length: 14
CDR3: CASSQDSQVSTQYF
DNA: TGCGCCAGCAGCCAAGATAGTCAAGTATCTACGCAGTATTTT

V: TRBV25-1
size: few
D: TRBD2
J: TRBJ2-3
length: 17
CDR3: CASSDFSGRSSTDTQYF
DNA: TGTGCCAGCAGTGATTTTAGCGGGAGGTCGAGCACAGATACGCAGTATTTT

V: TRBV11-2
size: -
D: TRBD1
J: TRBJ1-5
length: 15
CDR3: CASSLGPGGGQPQHF
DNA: TGTGCCAGCAGCTTAGGACCAGGGGGGGGTCAGCCCCAGCATTTT

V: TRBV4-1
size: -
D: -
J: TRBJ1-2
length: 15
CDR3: CASSQDVTESYGYTF
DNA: TGCGCCAGCAGCCAAGATGTGACGGAGTCATATGGCTACACCTTC

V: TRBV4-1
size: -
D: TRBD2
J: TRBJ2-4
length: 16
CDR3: CASSQELAGGLNIQYF
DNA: TGCGCCAGCAGCCAGGAACTAGCGGGGGGCCTAAACATTCAGTACTTC

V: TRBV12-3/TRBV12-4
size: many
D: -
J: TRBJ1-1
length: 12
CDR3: CASSLTGIEAFF
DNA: TGTGCCAGCAGTTTAACCGGGATTGAAGCTTTCTTT

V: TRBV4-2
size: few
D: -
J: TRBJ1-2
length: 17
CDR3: CASSHGDSGPAAGGYTF
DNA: TGTGCCAGCAGCCATGGTGACAGTGGCCCGGCAGCCGGTGGCTACACCTTC

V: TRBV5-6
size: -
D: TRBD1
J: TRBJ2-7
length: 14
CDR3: CASSSRTGFHEQYF
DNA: TGTGCCAGCAGTTCGCGGACAGGGTTCCACGAGCAGTACTTC